This T cell receptor (beta chain) was found in a study of spatial heterogeneity in lung cancer. Study-wide points: At resection, ubiquitous expanded tumor TCRs appeared in blood more than at follow-up.

Time point: sample taken at primary tumor resection. The approximately 78 donors had untreated early-stage non-small cell lung cancer. Whole RNA was taken from tumor, nontumor lung or frozen PBMC; it was then sequenced unsorted. V shed 4 bases and J shed 8 bases, with 11 bases lying between them. The CDR3 spans 12 residues. The germline V gene encodes CDR1 SEHNR and CDR2 FQNEAQ (reference sequence). A distinct unique molecular identifier was carried by each TCR cDNA molecule. In TCRdb, the 5' RACE reads were re-called with MiXCR into one record per CDR3 protein. This sample carries 40,000 to 45,000 distinct CDR3 sequences, around 7% of them seen once, and the ten largest clones take 43%. This clonotype was counted ten times or more. Its target is not known.

This TCR was recovered from a female donor with early-stage non-small cell lung cancer. The genes are TRBV7-9 and TRBJ1-1, with no clear D. The source material was PBMCs, sampled at surgery. This CDR3 reads CASSSGPSEAFF. The CDR3 DNA sequence: TGTGCCAGCAGCTCCGGGCCCAGCGAAGCTTTCTTT. Complete variable domain (other parts from reference TRBV7-9 and TRBJ1-1): DTGVSQNPRHKITKRGQNVTFRCDPISEHNRLYWYRQTLGQGPEFLTYFQNEAQLEKSRLLSDRFSAERPKGSFSTLEIQRTEQGDSAMYLCASSSGPSEAFFGQGTRLTVV.